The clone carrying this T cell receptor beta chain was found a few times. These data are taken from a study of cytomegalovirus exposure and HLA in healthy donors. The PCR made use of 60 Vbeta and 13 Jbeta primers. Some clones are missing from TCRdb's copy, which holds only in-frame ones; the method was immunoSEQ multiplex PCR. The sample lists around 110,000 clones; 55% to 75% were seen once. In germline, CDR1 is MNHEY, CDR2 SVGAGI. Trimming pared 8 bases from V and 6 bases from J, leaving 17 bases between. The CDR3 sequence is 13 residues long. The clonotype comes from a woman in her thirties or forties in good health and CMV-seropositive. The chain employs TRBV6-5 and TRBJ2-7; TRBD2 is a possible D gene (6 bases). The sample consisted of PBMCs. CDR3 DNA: TGTGCCAGCCGGGCCTCGGCGGGGCTCGAGCAGTACTTC. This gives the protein CASRASAGLEQYF.